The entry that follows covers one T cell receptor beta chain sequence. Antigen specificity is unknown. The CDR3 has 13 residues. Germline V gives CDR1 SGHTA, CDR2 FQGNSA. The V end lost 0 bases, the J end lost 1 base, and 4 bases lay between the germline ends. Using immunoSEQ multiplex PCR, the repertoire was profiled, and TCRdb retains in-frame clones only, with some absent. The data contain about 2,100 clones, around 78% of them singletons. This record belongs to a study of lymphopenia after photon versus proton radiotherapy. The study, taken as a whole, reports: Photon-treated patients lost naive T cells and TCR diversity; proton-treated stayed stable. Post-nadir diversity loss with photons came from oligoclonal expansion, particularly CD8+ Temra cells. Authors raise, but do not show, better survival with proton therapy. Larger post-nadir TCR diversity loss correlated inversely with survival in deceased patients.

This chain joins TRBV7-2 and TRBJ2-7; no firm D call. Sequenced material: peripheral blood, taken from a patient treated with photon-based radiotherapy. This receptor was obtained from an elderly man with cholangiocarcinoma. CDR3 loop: CASSLAGSYEQYF. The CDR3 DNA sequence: TGTGCCAGCAGCTTAGCAGGGTCCTACGAGCAGTACTTC.